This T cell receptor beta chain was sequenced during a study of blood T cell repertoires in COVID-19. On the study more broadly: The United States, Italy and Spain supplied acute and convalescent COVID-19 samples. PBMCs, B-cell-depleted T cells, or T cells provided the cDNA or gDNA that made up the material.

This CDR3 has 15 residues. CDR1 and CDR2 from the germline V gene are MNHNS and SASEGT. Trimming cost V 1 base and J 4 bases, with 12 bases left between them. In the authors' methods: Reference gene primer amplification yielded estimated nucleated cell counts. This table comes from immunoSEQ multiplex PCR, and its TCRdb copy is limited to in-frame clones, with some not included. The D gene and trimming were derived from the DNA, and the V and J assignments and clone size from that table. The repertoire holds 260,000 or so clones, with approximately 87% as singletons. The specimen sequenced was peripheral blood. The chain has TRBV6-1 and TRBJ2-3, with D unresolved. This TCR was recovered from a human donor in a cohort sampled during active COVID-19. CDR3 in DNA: TGTGCCAGCAGTGAAGAAATAGCCTCATCAGATACGCAGTATTTT. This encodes CASSEEIASSDTQYF.